The table lists the clone carrying this TCR beta chain with a count of one. Some clones are missing from TCRdb's copy, which holds only in-frame ones; the method was immunoSEQ multiplex PCR. The data contain 18,000 or so clones, approximately 58% of them singletons. As to treatment: randomized to nivolumab then ipilimumab (arm A) or the reverse (arm B). Trimming took off 5 bases at V and 5 bases at J, with 9 bases between the two ends. Looked up from germline, CDR1 is DFQATT and CDR2 is SNEGSKA (reference sequence). This CDR3 comprises 11 residues. This sample is drawn from a study of sequential checkpoint blockade in melanoma.

This clonotype originated in a human donor with melanoma. V gene TRBV20-1 combines with J gene TRBJ1-1, with a weak D call TRBD1 (6 bases). The starting material was CD8+ T cells sorted from blood (inferred from file names), obtained from a patient given nivolumab and ipilimumab in sequence. CDR3 bases: TGCAGTGCTCTGCAGGGGACTGAAGCTTTCTTT. Translating it yields CSALQGTEAFF.